This TCR beta chain originates from a study of read filtering for tumor transcriptome and immune sequencing. Study details: TCR-mapped reads were about 3.5 to 11 million with IR-seq versus roughly 80 to 1273 with RNA-seq.

Study observations and caveats: Dropping single-read clonotypes raised IR-seq and RNA-seq shared-clonotype correlation.

Sampling of bone marrow took place during active disease in every patient. This clonotype was found many times. No antigen is known for it. V shed 0 bases and J 7 bases; nucleotides not matched to a gene: 23. Germline V gene data show CDR1 as DFQATT and CDR2 as SNEGSKA (reference sequence). The CDR3 sequence is 20 residues long. This library used 300 to 500 ng RNA and molecular barcoded adaptors spanning alpha/delta and beta/gamma chains. TCRdb itself ran the reads through MiXCR, one entry per CDR3 protein. This table has tens of thousands of distinct CDR3 sequences, 12% to 15% appearing once. The clonotype originates from a donor aged 40 or older with multiple myeloma. The chain is built from TRBV20-1 and TRBJ2-1; 8 bases are a match to TRBD2. Sequencing was performed on a population of CD138-negative cells sorted from bone marrow. The CDR3 nucleotides are TGCAGTGCTAGAGATCAGTACTGGACTAGCCGTAACCCGAGGCCTAATGAGCAGTTCTTC. Protein: CSARDQYWTSRNPRPNEQFF.